The entry that follows covers one T cell receptor beta chain sequence. Germline CDR1 LGHNA, CDR2 YSLEER. Trimming stripped 0 bases from V and 2 bases from J, with 12 bases between. This CDR3 is built from 16 residues. Reverse transcription of about 0.5 to 1 ug RNA was carried out with random hexamers. Amplification of TCR beta CDR3 spanned 54 Vbeta and 13 Jbeta via immunoSEQ multiplex PCR. TCRdb redid the calling of the immunoSEQ multiplex PCR reads with MiXCR, one entry per CDR3 protein. This sample yields 55,000 to 70,000 distinct CDR3 sequences, of which approximately 95% are seen a single time; roughly 0.22% belongs to the top ten. The data were obtained in a study of CD8 T cells in Susac syndrome. Healthy donors, matched for age and sex, constituted the control group.

Material: CD8+ T cells from PBMCs. The chain is built from TRBV4-3 and TRBJ2-3; the D is unclear. The source of this sequence is a human donor in good health. The CDR3 DNA reads as TGCGCCAGCAGCCAAGATCGTGGGGTTCACACAGATACGCAGTATTTT. This encodes CASSQDRGVHTDTQYF.